The sample holds one count of the clone carrying this T cell receptor beta chain. The sample comes from a study of OX40 agonist ivuxolimab in advanced cancers. The assay was immunoSEQ multiplex PCR, and TCRdb's table has in-frame clones only and misses some. Here the sample spans 95,000 to 100,000 clones, more than 80% being singletons. This CDR3 has 14 amino acids. From germline, CDR1 is SGHAT and CDR2 FQNNGV. The V end lost 5 bases, the J end lost 4 bases, and 14 bases lay between the germline ends. This chain joins TRBV11-2 and TRBJ1-2; D unresolved. Sequenced here: CD4+ or CD8+ T cells sorted from blood, sampled in a trial of the OX40 agonist ivuxolimab. This TCR derives from an adult with an advanced solid tumor such as melanoma, head and neck, liver or kidney cancer. CDR3 DNA: TGTGCCAGCAGCCCCTGGAACCCTATCTATGGCTACACCTTC. Translating gives CASSPWNPIYGYTF.